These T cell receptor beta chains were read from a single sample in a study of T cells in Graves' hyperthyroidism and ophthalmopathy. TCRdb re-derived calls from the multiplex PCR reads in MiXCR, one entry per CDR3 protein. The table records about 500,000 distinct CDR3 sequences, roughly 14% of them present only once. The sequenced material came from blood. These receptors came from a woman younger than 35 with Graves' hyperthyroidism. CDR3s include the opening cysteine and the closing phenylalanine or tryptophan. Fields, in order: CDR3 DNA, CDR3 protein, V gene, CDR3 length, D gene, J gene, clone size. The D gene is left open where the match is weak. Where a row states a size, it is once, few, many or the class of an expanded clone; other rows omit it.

cdr3_nt: TGTGCCAGCACTAACAGCTACGAGCAGTACTTC; cdr3_aa: CASTNSYEQYF; v_call: TRBV2; cdr3_length: 11; d_call: NA; j_call: TRBJ2-7; clone_size: many
cdr3_nt: TGTGCCAGCTCACCACCGTCCGCCCCACAAGAGACCCAGTACTTC; cdr3_aa: CASSPPSAPQETQYF; v_call: TRBV18; cdr3_length: 15; d_call: NA; j_call: TRBJ2-5; clone_size: many
cdr3_nt: TGTGCCAGACCTACAGGTGTTTATGGCTACACCTTC; cdr3_aa: CARPTGVYGYTF; v_call: TRBV6-1; cdr3_length: 12; d_call: NA; j_call: TRBJ1-2; clone_size: many
cdr3_nt: TGTGCCAGCTCACCACAACCGGGACAGGCTAACTATGGCTACACCTTC; cdr3_aa: CASSPQPGQANYGYTF; v_call: TRBV18; cdr3_length: 16; d_call: TRBD1; j_call: TRBJ1-2; clone_size: few
cdr3_nt: TGCGCCAGCATCCCCGACCGGGACAGGGGGGACTACGAGCAGTACTTC; cdr3_aa: CASIPDRDRGDYEQYF; v_call: TRBV5-1; cdr3_length: 16; d_call: TRBD1; j_call: TRBJ2-7; clone_size: many
cdr3_nt: TGTGCCAGCAGCTTAATAGAGGGGGCTAGCACTGAAGCTTTCTTT; cdr3_aa: CASSLIEGASTEAFF; v_call: TRBV7-8; cdr3_length: 15; d_call: TRBD1; j_call: TRBJ1-1; clone_size: many
cdr3_nt: TGTGCCAGCAGCTTAGACTGGAGCGGTGGCTACGAGCAGTACTTC; cdr3_aa: CASSLDWSGGYEQYF; v_call: TRBV7-9; cdr3_length: 15; d_call: NA; j_call: TRBJ2-7; clone_size: few
cdr3_nt: TGCAGTGCTAGAGATCGTGGGGACAGGCAGAATTCACCCCTCCACTTT; cdr3_aa: CSARDRGDRQNSPLHF; v_call: TRBV20-1; cdr3_length: 16; d_call: TRBD1; j_call: TRBJ1-6; clone_size: many
cdr3_nt: TGTGCCAGCAGTACCCCCAGAGGTGGCTACACCTTC; cdr3_aa: CASSTPRGGYTF; v_call: TRBV12-3/TRBV12-4; cdr3_length: 12; d_call: NA; j_call: TRBJ1-2; clone_size: NA
cdr3_nt: TGTGCCTGCATTCTGGCAGGGTCGGCACCCCTCCACTTT; cdr3_aa: CACILAGSAPLHF; v_call: TRBV30; cdr3_length: 13; d_call: NA; j_call: TRBJ1-6; clone_size: NA
cdr3_nt: TGTGCCAGCTCACCGGGGGGCTTGGGTACTGAAGCTTTCTTT; cdr3_aa: CASSPGGLGTEAFF; v_call: TRBV18; cdr3_length: 14; d_call: NA; j_call: TRBJ1-1; clone_size: many
cdr3_nt: TGTGCCAGCAGCGAGCGGAGACAGGGGGTGGCCGATACGCAGTATTTT; cdr3_aa: CASSERRQGVADTQYF; v_call: TRBV11-2; cdr3_length: 16; d_call: TRBD1; j_call: TRBJ2-3; clone_size: many
cdr3_nt: TGTGCCAGCAGTTACGCTGGGGACCAAGAGACCCAGTACTTC; cdr3_aa: CASSYAGDQETQYF; v_call: TRBV6-6; cdr3_length: 14; d_call: NA; j_call: TRBJ2-5; clone_size: many
cdr3_nt: TGTGCCACCAGTGATTCCCAAACTAGGAACACCGGGGAGCTGTTTTTT; cdr3_aa: CATSDSQTRNTGELFF; v_call: TRBV24-1; cdr3_length: 16; d_call: NA; j_call: TRBJ2-2; clone_size: many
cdr3_nt: TGTGCCAGCTCATCAACCGGGACTAGCTCCTACGAGCAGTACTTC; cdr3_aa: CASSSTGTSSYEQYF; v_call: TRBV18; cdr3_length: 15; d_call: TRBD2; j_call: TRBJ2-7; clone_size: many
cdr3_nt: TGTGCCATCAGTGAGTCGATGGGGGGCAATCAGCCCCAGCATTTT; cdr3_aa: CAISESMGGNQPQHF; v_call: TRBV10-3; cdr3_length: 15; d_call: NA; j_call: TRBJ1-5; clone_size: many
cdr3_nt: TGTGCCAGCAGCTTTAATGACAGGGAGGGTCGGAATGAGCAGTTCTTC; cdr3_aa: CASSFNDREGRNEQFF; v_call: TRBV7-3; cdr3_length: 16; d_call: NA; j_call: TRBJ2-1; clone_size: NA
cdr3_nt: TGTGCCAGCAGTTTATCGCCCAGGTTCAAATCACCCCAGCATTTT; cdr3_aa: CASSLSPRFKSPQHF; v_call: TRBV12-3/TRBV12-4; cdr3_length: 15; d_call: NA; j_call: TRBJ1-5; clone_size: many
cdr3_nt: TGTGCCAGCAGTTTTGGGGGGGTTGGTCAGCCCCAGCATTTT; cdr3_aa: CASSFGGVGQPQHF; v_call: TRBV28; cdr3_length: 14; d_call: NA; j_call: TRBJ1-5; clone_size: many
cdr3_nt: TGTGCCAGCAGCCCCCAACAGGGCGGGAACACTGAAGCTTTCTTT; cdr3_aa: CASSPQQGGNTEAFF; v_call: TRBV11-2; cdr3_length: 15; d_call: NA; j_call: TRBJ1-1; clone_size: many
cdr3_nt: TGCAGTGCTAGAGACGGAACTTTGGGGAATGAGCAGTTCTTC; cdr3_aa: CSARDGTLGNEQFF; v_call: TRBV20-1; cdr3_length: 14; d_call: NA; j_call: TRBJ2-1; clone_size: NA
cdr3_nt: TGTGCCAGCAGCCGAGGGGGTTCCGCAGGGGGACTTGGCTACACCTTC; cdr3_aa: CASSRGGSAGGLGYTF; v_call: TRBV7-9; cdr3_length: 16; d_call: TRBD1; j_call: TRBJ1-2; clone_size: NA
cdr3_nt: TGTGCCAGCAGGGGTAGCGGTTGGAATAAGCAGTTCTTC; cdr3_aa: CASRGSGWNKQFF; v_call: TRBV11-3; cdr3_length: 13; d_call: NA; j_call: TRBJ2-1; clone_size: NA
cdr3_nt: TGCAGTGCTAAGGACAGGGATGGGACACCCCTCCACTTT; cdr3_aa: CSAKDRDGTPLHF; v_call: TRBV20-1; cdr3_length: 13; d_call: TRBD1; j_call: TRBJ1-6; clone_size: few
cdr3_nt: TGCAGTGCTAGACCATCCCGGGCAGGGGTGGGAGGACGGCATAGCAATCAGCCCCAGCATTTT; cdr3_aa: CSARPSRAGVGGRHSNQPQHF; v_call: TRBV20-1; cdr3_length: 21; d_call: NA; j_call: TRBJ1-5; clone_size: few
cdr3_nt: TGTGCCAGCAGTCCCGATACTGACGCCGGGGAGCTGTTTTTT; cdr3_aa: CASSPDTDAGELFF; v_call: TRBV6-1; cdr3_length: 14; d_call: NA; j_call: TRBJ2-2; clone_size: many
cdr3_nt: TGTGCCAGCGAAGCGGATAGGGAAGCGTACTTC; cdr3_aa: CASEADREAYF; v_call: TRBV2; cdr3_length: 11; d_call: NA; j_call: TRBJ2-7; clone_size: many
cdr3_nt: TGTGCCACCAGCAGAGATCTCGGGACAGGCCTAACCTACGAGCAGTACTTC; cdr3_aa: CATSRDLGTGLTYEQYF; v_call: TRBV15; cdr3_length: 17; d_call: TRBD1; j_call: TRBJ2-7; clone_size: NA
cdr3_nt: TGTGCCAGCAGCCCTAACCCGTACCAAGAGACCCAGTACTTC; cdr3_aa: CASSPNPYQETQYF; v_call: TRBV6-1; cdr3_length: 14; d_call: NA; j_call: TRBJ2-5; clone_size: many
cdr3_nt: TGTGCCAGCAGTTACCGAGGACCGCGTCACCCCCCCGGTTCAGGAGAGACCCAGTACTTC; cdr3_aa: CASSYRGPRHPPGSGETQYF; v_call: TRBV6-5; cdr3_length: 20; d_call: NA; j_call: TRBJ2-5; clone_size: many
cdr3_nt: TGTGCCAGCAGCTTTGGTCCCGGGGATGGCCACGAGCAGTACTTC; cdr3_aa: CASSFGPGDGHEQYF; v_call: TRBV7-3; cdr3_length: 15; d_call: NA; j_call: TRBJ2-7; clone_size: NA
cdr3_nt: TGTGCCAGCAGTCCGGGACTAGTTGTCAACGAGCAGTACTTC; cdr3_aa: CASSPGLVVNEQYF; v_call: TRBV12-3/TRBV12-4; cdr3_length: 14; d_call: TRBD2; j_call: TRBJ2-7; clone_size: many
cdr3_nt: TGTGCCAGTAGCCTCGATCACTACGAGCAGTACTTC; cdr3_aa: CASSLDHYEQYF; v_call: TRBV19; cdr3_length: 12; d_call: NA; j_call: TRBJ2-7; clone_size: few
cdr3_nt: TGTGCCAGCAGTGTAACCTGGGCTGGCGATGAGCAGTTCTTC; cdr3_aa: CASSVTWAGDEQFF; v_call: TRBV12-3/TRBV12-4; cdr3_length: 14; d_call: NA; j_call: TRBJ2-1; clone_size: many
cdr3_nt: TGTGCCACAGCTGCAGGGGCGCCGGATGAGCAGTTCTTC; cdr3_aa: CATAAGAPDEQFF; v_call: TRBV19; cdr3_length: 13; d_call: NA; j_call: TRBJ2-1; clone_size: NA